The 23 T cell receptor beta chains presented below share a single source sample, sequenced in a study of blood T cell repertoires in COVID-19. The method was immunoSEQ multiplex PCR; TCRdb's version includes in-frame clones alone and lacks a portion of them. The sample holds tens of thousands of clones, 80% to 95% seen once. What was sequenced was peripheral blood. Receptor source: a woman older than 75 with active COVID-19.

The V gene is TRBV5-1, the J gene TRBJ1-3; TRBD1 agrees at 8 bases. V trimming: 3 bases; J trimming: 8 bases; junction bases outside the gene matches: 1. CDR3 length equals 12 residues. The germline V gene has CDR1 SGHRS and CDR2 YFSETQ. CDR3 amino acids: CASSSQGDTIYF. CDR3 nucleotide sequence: TGCGCCAGCAGCTCACAGGGGGACACCATATATTTT.

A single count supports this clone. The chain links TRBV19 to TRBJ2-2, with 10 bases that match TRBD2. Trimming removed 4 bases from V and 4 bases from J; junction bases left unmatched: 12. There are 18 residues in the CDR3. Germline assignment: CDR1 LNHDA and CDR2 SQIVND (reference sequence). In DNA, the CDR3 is TGTGCCAGTAGTAACACACCTCTAGCGGGAGAGACCACCGGGGAGCTGTTTTTT. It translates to CASSNTPLAGETTGELFF.

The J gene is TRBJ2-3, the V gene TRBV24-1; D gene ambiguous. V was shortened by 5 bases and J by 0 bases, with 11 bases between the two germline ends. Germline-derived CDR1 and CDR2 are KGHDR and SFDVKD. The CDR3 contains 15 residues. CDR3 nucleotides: TGTGCCACCAGTGGAGACTGGCTTAGCACAGATACGCAGTATTTT. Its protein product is CATSGDWLSTDTQYF.

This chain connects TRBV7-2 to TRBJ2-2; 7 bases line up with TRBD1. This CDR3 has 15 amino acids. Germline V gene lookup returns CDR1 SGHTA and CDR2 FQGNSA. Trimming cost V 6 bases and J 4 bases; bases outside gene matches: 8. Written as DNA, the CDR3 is TGTGCCAGCAGACGAACCAACAGGGGCACCGGGGAGCTGTTTTTT. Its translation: CASRRTNRGTGELFF.

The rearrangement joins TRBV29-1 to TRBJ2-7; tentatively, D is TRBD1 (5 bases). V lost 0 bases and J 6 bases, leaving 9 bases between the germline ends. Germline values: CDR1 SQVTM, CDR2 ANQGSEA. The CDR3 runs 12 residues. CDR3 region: CSVEDRAGEQYV. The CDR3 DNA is TGCAGCGTTGAAGACAGGGCTGGCGAGCAGTACGTC.

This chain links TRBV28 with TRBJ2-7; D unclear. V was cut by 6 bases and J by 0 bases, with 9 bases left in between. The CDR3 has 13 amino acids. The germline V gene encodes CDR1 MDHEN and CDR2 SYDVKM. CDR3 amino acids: CASSQPSSYEQYV. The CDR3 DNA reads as TGTGCCAGCAGCCAACCGAGCTCCTACGAGCAGTACGTC.

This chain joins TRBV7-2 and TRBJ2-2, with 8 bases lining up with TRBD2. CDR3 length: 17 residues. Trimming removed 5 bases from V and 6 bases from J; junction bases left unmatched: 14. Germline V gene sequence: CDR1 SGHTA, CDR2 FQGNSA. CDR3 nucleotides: TGTGCCAGCAGCCCACAACTGGGACTAGTAGGCGCCGGGGAGCTGTTTTTT. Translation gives CASSPQLGLVGAGELFF.

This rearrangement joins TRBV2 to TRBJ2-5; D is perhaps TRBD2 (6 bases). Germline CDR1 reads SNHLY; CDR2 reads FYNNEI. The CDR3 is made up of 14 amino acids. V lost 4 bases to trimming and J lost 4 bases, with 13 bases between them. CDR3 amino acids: CASSVAGTTETQYF. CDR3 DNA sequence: TGTGCCAGCAGTGTGGCGGGGACCACAGAGACCCAGTACTTC.

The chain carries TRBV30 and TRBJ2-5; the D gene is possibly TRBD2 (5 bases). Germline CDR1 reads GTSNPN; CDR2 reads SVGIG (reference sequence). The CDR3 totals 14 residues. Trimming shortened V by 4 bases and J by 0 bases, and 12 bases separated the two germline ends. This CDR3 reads CAWKTPGYQETQYF. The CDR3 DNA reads TGTGCCTGGAAAACCCCGGGGTACCAAGAGACCCAGTACTTC.

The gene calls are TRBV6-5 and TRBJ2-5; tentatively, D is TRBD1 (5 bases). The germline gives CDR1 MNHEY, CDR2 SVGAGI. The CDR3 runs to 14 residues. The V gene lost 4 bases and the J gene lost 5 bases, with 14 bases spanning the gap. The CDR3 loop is CASSSGWLYETQYF. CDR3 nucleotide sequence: TGTGCCAGCAGTTCAGGGTGGTTGTACGAGACCCAGTACTTC.

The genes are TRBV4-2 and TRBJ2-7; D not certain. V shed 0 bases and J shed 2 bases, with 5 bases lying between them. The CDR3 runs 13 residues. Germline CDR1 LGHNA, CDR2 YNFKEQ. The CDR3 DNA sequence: TGTGCCAGCAGCCAAGATTATACCTACGAGCAGTACGTC. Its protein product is CASSQDYTYEQYV.

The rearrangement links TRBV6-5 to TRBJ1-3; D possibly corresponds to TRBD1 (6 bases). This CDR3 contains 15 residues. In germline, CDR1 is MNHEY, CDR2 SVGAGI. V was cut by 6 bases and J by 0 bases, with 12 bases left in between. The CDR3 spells CASRRQVSSGNTIYF. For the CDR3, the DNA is TGTGCCAGCAGGCGACAGGTCAGCTCTGGAAACACCATATATTTT.

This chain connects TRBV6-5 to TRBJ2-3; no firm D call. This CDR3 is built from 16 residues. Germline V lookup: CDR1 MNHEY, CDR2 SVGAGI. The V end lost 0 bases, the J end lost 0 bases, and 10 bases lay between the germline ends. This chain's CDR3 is CASSYSKLPSTDTQYF. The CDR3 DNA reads TGTGCCAGCAGTTACTCGAAACTACCTAGCACAGATACGCAGTATTTT.

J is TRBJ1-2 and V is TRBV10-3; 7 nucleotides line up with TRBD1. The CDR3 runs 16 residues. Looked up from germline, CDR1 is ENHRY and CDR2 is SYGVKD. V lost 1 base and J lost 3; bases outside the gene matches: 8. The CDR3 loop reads CAISEYRDSGHYGYTF. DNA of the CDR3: TGTGCCATCAGTGAGTACCGGGACAGTGGACACTATGGCTACACCTTC.

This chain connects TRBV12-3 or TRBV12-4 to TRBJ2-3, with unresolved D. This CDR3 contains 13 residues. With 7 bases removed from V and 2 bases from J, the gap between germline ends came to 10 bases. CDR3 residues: CASMERATDTQYF. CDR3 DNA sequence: TGTGCCAGCATGGAGCGAGCCACAGATACGCAGTATTTT.

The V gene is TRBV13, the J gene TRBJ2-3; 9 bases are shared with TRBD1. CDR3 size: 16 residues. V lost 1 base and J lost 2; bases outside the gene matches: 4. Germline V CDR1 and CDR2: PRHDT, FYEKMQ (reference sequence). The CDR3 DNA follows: TGTGCCAGCAGCTTAGAGACAGGGGGGGACACAGATACGCAGTATTTT. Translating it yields CASSLETGGDTDTQYF.

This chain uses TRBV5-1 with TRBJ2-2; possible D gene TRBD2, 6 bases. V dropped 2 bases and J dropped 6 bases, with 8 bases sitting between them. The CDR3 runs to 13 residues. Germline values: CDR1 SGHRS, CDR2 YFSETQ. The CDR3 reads CASSLSGAGELFF. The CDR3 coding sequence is TGCGCCAGCAGCTTATCGGGGGCCGGGGAGCTGTTTTTT.

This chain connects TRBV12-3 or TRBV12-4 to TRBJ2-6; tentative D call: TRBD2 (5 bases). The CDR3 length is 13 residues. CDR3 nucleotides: TGTTGCACTAGGGTCCCTGGGGCCAACGTCCTGACTTTC. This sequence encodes CCTRVPGANVLTF.

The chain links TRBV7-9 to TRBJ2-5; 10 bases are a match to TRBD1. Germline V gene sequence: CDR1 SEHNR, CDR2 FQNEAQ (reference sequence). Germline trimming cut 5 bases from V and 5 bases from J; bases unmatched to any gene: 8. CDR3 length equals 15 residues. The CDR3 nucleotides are TGTGCCAGCAGCGACTCCGGGACAGGGGAGGAGACCCAGTACTTC. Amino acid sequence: CASSDSGTGEETQYF.

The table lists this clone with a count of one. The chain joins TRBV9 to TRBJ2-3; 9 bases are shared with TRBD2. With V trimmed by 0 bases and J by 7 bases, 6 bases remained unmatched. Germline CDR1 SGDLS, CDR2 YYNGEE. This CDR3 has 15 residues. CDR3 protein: CASSVAGGGANTQYF. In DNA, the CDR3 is TGTGCCAGCAGCGTAGCTGGCGGGGGGGCTAATACGCAGTATTTT.

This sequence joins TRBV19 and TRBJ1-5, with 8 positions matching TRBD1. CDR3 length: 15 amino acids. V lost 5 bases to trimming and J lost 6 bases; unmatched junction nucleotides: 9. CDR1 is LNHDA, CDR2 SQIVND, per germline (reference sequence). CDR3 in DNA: TGTGCCAGTAGTCCCCCGGACAGGGTGGTTCAGCCCCAGCATTTT. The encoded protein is CASSPPDRVVQPQHF. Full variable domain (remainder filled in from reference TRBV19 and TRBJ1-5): DGGITQSPKYLFRKEGQNVTLSCEQNLNHDAMYWYRQDPGQGLRLIYYSQIVNDFQKGDIAEGYSVSREKKESFPLTVTSAQKNPTAFYLCASSPPDRVVQPQHFGDGTRLSIL.

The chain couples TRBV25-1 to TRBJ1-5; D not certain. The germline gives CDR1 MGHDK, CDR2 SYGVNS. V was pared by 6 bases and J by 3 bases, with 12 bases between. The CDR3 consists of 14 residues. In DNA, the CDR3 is TGTGCCAGCAGACAGAGTGGATTCAATCAGCCCCAGCATTTT. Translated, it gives CASRQSGFNQPQHF. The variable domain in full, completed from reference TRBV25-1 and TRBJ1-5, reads EADIYQTPRYLVIGTGKKITLECSQTMGHDKMYWYQQDPGMELHLIHYSYGVNSTEKGDLSSESTVSRIRTEHFPLTLESARPSHTSQYLCASRQSGFNQPQHFGDGTRLSIL.

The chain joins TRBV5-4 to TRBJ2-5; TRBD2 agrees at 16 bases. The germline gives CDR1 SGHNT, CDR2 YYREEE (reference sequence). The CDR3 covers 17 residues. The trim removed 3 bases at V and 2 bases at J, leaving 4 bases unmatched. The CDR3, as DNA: TGTGCCAGCAGCTGGGGACTAGCGGGGGGGTTTCAAGAGACCCAGTACTTC. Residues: CASSWGLAGGFQETQYF.